This T cell receptor beta chain was recovered during a study of cytomegalovirus exposure and HLA in healthy donors (dated by TCRdb to about 2017). In terms of the full investigation: According to an earlier analysis of a few hundred of the donors, some 180 million T cells yielded roughly 110 million unique TCR beta sequences and roughly 280 Gb of sequence data. An early release that covered some 640 HLA-typed donors contained approximately 300 gigabases of sequencing data and tens of millions of unique TCR sequences. Of the 300 to 500 genotyped donors, 81% were placed in the genetic ancestry cluster associated with self-reported Caucasian donors. The study aimed to test whether cataloging public T cell receptors could reveal signatures of past pathogen exposure. The study profiled the T cell repertoires of fewer than 850 subjects by immunosequencing and related them to cytomegalovirus serostatus. Along with the approximately 620-subject first cohort, a separate validation cohort of around 120 different subjects was used. High-throughput TCR immunosequencing, statistical association of individual TCRs with disease status, and machine learning were combined to predict cytomegalovirus infection status. In a later analysis, previously published TCR beta repertoires from hundreds of donors were re-analyzed and high-resolution HLA genotyping was added so that TCR occurrence patterns could be studied. The later analysis used no new phenotypic data to find candidate immune exposures, relying instead on TCR beta sequences and their occurrence across donors. In an earlier analysis of roughly 540 of the donors, high-throughput TCR beta sequencing was used to judge whether each TCR beta V gene segment behaved as functional or pseudogenic. Donor age, sex, ethnicity and CMV serostatus were compiled together with the repertoire data. Genome-wide SNP genotypes for about 60% of the roughly 700 donors were used in a later genetic analysis, which treated that subset as a discovery cohort. All discovery cohort repertoires had been generated using a single sequencing platform. Both class I and class II loci were covered by HLA typing, at four-digit resolution. Typing coverage differed by locus: A, B, C, DRB1 and DQB1 were typed in roughly 620-640 donors, DQA1 in about 500, DPA1 in nearly 610, and DPB1 in just under 490. Roughly five DR-DQ haplotypes were handled as single units for association and clustering because linkage in the cohort was strong. Across around 400 genotyped donors of the cohort, an average of approximately 220,000 unique TCR beta nucleotide sequences per donor were sequenced, and roughly a sixth of those sequences were non-productive. The research as a whole found: The cohort was sequenced for TCR beta chains only, and without alpha or paired-chain data the features that could be detected were limited. In both the original and validation cohorts, the classifier was reported to diagnose cytomegalovirus status with high specificity and sensitivity. Across donors, most TCR sequences were observed very rarely, whereas some public TCRs were present in many individuals. When HLA alleles, especially DR and DQ, strongly co-occurred, TCR associations were difficult to assign to individual alleles. A later analysis found that most CMV-associated TCR beta chains appeared HLA-restricted, with HLA associations seemingly driven largely by CMV exposure. The study gave a list of 150 to 200 TCR beta chains associated with cytomegalovirus. Broadly in line with IMGT annotations, most TCR beta V segments showed up in productive rearrangements about 87% or about 30% of the time in an earlier analysis of 450 to 750 of the donors. Some IMGT-functional V segments, including TRBV6-2 and TRBV6-3, could not be distinguished by the 87-base-pair reads and were therefore excluded. According to a later analysis, TCR association rates differed among HLA loci, with DRB1 alleles showing the most associated TCRs and HLA-C alleles showing the fewest. Correlated functional status among segregating V segments might reflect linkage disequilibrium, but an unknown experimental factor could not be ruled out. According to the authors, the approach could potentially be generalized to other disease states and immunological phenotypes. In vitro tests confirmed that a few of the cytomegalovirus-associated TCR beta chains recognize cytomegalovirus antigens. The earlier analysis of about 600 of the donors excluded fewer than 20 rarely observed V segments, including chromosome 9 orphons, because counts were too low. A later genetic analysis associated a missense DCLRE1C variant with V-gene and J-gene trimming of TCR beta chains, and an independent cohort replicated the association. The sequencing pipeline was judged likely to have produced a cluster of highly shared sequence variants as a technical artifact. Because some donors lacked HLA typing at each locus, the association tests relied only on the typed subset. Compared with the roughly 710-donor mean, donors in an Asian-associated ancestry cluster had fewer N-insertions in productive TCRs, according to a later genetic analysis. In a later analysis, several top co-occurrence clusters were reported to appear linked to parvovirus B19, influenza, CMV and Epstein-Barr virus. A further reported finding was that TCR beta sequences accurately predicted the HLA-A and HLA-B alleles for most subjects in the first cohort. For the cohort, immune exposure information was limited to CMV serostatus. Sequencing depth was assumed to be roughly uniform across donors in the presence/absence analyses, though that assumption may not hold. In a later analysis, HLA-associated TCR beta chains were found to be more clonally expanded and to have lower generation probabilities than equally common non-associated chains. A later analysis associated 17,000 or so TCR beta sequences with specific HLA alleles at a false discovery rate of 0.05.

With respect to this clone: It has no known antigen specificity.

The cohort comprised approximately 700 healthy bone marrow donors. Cohort members were all nominally healthy when sampled, although unrecorded immune exposures were likely present. The donor was CMV seronegative and belonged to the group of 350 to 400 seronegative cohort members. Each donor provided a peripheral blood sample, and peripheral blood mononuclear cells were used for TCR beta sequencing. The Qiagen DNeasy Blood Extraction Kit was used to extract genomic DNA from the blood cell samples. V is cut by 3 bases and J by 5 bases, and the space between the germline ends is 11 bases. In the germline V gene (reference sequence), CDR1 corresponds to LNHDA and CDR2 to SQIVND. Spanning cysteine to phenylalanine, the CDR3 consists of 14 amino acids. Only the CDR3 region is kept as DNA, spanning 42 bases read in frame from base 1. Receptors were amplified or captured by the immunoSEQ multiplex PCR assay. A mixture of 60 forward primers for TCR Vbeta segments and 13 reverse primers for TCR Jbeta segments was used in the multiplex PCR. The CDR3 region of rearranged TCR beta genes was amplified from genomic DNA by a multiplex PCR assay. The amplified TCR beta libraries were sequenced on the Illumina HiSeq System as 87-base-pair reads. On the authors' methods: A later analysis tallied around 82 million unique TCR beta chains across the roughly 610 repertoires, and about 12 million of those chains were shared by two or more donors. A nearest-neighbor algorithm error-corrected the raw reads and collapsed the reads into unique sequences, merging closely related sequences to remove PCR and sequencing errors. Alignment of CDR3 sequences to IMGT reference sequences was used to assign V, D and J gene segments. For a sequence to be retained, a match of at least six nucleotides to both a V gene segment and a J gene segment was required. A rearrangement counted as productive if the CDR3 had no stop codons and remained in frame with V and J, and every other rearrangement counted as non-productive. CDR3 was defined by IMGT convention, running from the second conserved V-encoded cysteine to the conserved J-encoded phenylalanine. Sequences without an unambiguous match to a single V gene segment were excluded from the earlier analysis of over 500 of the donors. An earlier analysis of several hundred of the donors classified V segments as functional when productive rearrangements were above 56.7% and as segregating when the standard deviation between donors was above 5%. A statistical classification framework was built to diagnose cytomegalovirus status from the catalog of TCR beta chain sequences. V and J gene assignment, in a later analysis, came from comparing TCR nucleotide sequences with IMGT/GENE-DB human TR gene sequences. Using the TCRdist pipeline, a later analysis assigned CDR3 sequences along with most-parsimonious VDJ recombination scenarios. In a later analysis, every TCR beta chain was defined by the combination of its CDR3 amino acid sequence and its V-gene family, and reads without a unique V-gene family were dropped. As a way to deal with suspected cross-contamination and a sequencing artifact, a later analysis dropped 450 to 600 nucleotide sequences that were highly shared and had low generation probability. A later analysis calculated a clonal expansion index for each public chain from normalized within-repertoire ranks of inferred template counts. Generation probabilities in a later analysis came from a VDJ recombination model fitted to out-of-frame rearrangements, and those results were checked against IGoR. A later analysis scored TCR-TCR, TCR-HLA and TCR-CMV co-occurrence with hypergeometric tests, applying a repertoire-size bias correction to TCR pairs. A later analysis estimated false discovery rates by permuting HLA or CMV assignments 20 times. In a later analysis, co-occurring TCRs were grouped with DBSCAN, and TCRdist sequence similarity was added when clustering was performed within HLA-allele-positive subsets. Co-occurrence clustering excluded repertoires with fewer than 30,000 or more than 120,000 public chains, plus five with anomalous nucleotide sharing. Entries here come from immuneACCESS through TCRdb and include only in-frame sequences with V and J called. Some clones fail to appear in such tables; in the studies checked, an unresolved V gene covers under half of the shortfall, and the cause of the remainder is unknown. V, J and clone size are taken as reported in that table, and D and trimming were inferred from the DNA itself. In this sample's table one finds 60,000 to 65,000 clones. The ten largest clonotypes hold less than 4.5% of the sample.

The TCR originated in a woman under 30 in good health and CMV-seronegative. Rearrangement joined TRBV19 to TRBJ2-1; the D gene is not confidently resolved. Sample: PBMCs. CDR3 reads: CASSIPPRNNEQFF. The sequenced DNA: TGTGCCAGTAGTATTCCCCCCAGGAACAATGAGCAGTTCTTC.